The clone carrying this T cell receptor beta chain was seen many times. Unsorted whole blood served as the source of blood RNA, and germline DNA was extracted as well. This record comes from a study of tumor-infiltrating lymphocytes in primary liver carcinoma. Total RNA amounting to roughly 450 ng was the source from which TCR beta cDNA was made with a constant-region primer. Libraries covering TCR beta were generated through three nested multiplex PCR rounds (using a slightly modified ARM-PCR). Forward primers for TRBV1-TRBV30 and a C-beta reverse primer served the first two PCR rounds, at about 9 cycles each. TCRdb reanalysed the multiplex PCR reads using MiXCR and keeps one entry per CDR3 protein. This repertoire shows some 320,000 distinct CDR3 sequences, less than 75% found once; its top ten account for roughly 9%. The CDR3 length is 14 residues. Germline CDR1 reads MNHEY; CDR2 reads SVGAGI. V was clipped by 0 bases and J by 2 bases, with 6 bases between them.

The chain is built from TRBV6-5 and TRBJ2-3; D is uncertain. This receptor was taken from a man aged 40-55 years with primary liver carcinoma and hepatitis B virus infection. Sequencing input: peripheral blood. The CDR3 loop reads CASSYSTYTDTQYF. The CDR3 DNA sequence: TGTGCCAGCAGTTACTCGACATACACAGATACGCAGTATTTT.